These 18 T cell receptor beta chains share one sample of origin, sequenced in a study of T cells in Graves' hyperthyroidism and ophthalmopathy. Using RNA transcripts as the source, TCR beta CDR3 regions were amplified. HTBI primers were the set used in a first-round RT-PCR of the TCR CDR3. TCRdb reanalysed the multiplex PCR reads using MiXCR and keeps one entry per CDR3 protein. Here the sample spans around 530,000 distinct CDR3 sequences, under 20% being singletons. The sequenced sample consisted of blood. These receptors originate from a woman younger than 30 with Graves' ophthalmopathy.

This clonotype occurred a few times. The chain employs TRBV4-1 and TRBJ1-1; TRBD1 matches 7 bases. The junction had 5 bases not matched to a gene; V was cut back by 1 base and J by 0 bases. Germline CDR1 and CDR2: MGHRA and YSYEKL. This CDR3 is built from 16 residues. CDR3 sequence (DNA): TGCGCCAGCAGCCAAGTCTGGGACAGTATGAACACTGAAGCTTTCTTT. It is translated as CASSQVWDSMNTEAFF.

At least ten counts were recorded for this clonotype. V and J are TRBV7-2 and TRBJ1-2; 7 bases align to TRBD1. Germline V CDR1 and CDR2: SGHTA, FQGNSA. The CDR3 loop spans 13 amino acids. V dropped 5 bases and J dropped 6; count of bases not matched to a gene: 6. The CDR3 protein is CASSRDREDGYTF. CDR3 nucleotides: TGTGCCAGCAGCCGAGACAGGGAAGATGGCTACACCTTC.

This clonotype was seen ten or more times. The V gene is TRBV27, the J gene TRBJ2-7, with D hard to call. The V end lost 9 bases, the J end lost 0 bases, and 6 bases lay between the germline ends. The CDR3 is made up of 11 amino acids. Germline V CDR1 and CDR2: MNHEY, SMNVEV (reference sequence). The CDR3 loop is CASAISYEQYF. The CDR3 DNA sequence: TGTGCCAGTGCTATCTCCTACGAGCAGTACTTC.

The rearrangement links TRBV5-1 to TRBJ1-3, with 11 bases fitting TRBD1. Germline CDR1 is SGHRS and CDR2 is YFSETQ. Germline trimming cut 1 base from V and 7 bases from J; bases unmatched to any gene: 7. The CDR3 length is 16 residues. DNA for the CDR3: TGCGCCAGCAGCTTGCCGTCCAGGGACAGGGGGAACACCATATATTTT. It is translated as CASSLPSRDRGNTIYF.

At least ten counts were recorded for this clonotype. This rearrangement joins TRBV27 to TRBJ1-5, with D unresolved. This CDR3 region has 14 residues. Per the germline V gene, CDR1 is MNHEY and CDR2 is SMNVEV (reference sequence). V shed 4 bases and J shed 2 bases, with 9 bases lying between them. The CDR3 reads CASSYGDGNQPQHF. The DNA of the CDR3 is TGTGCCAGCAGTTACGGAGATGGCAATCAGCCCCAGCATTTT.

V is TRBV27 and J is TRBJ2-2, with TRBD1 identical over 9 bases. This CDR3 is 16 amino acids long. With V trimmed by 2 bases and J by 2 bases, 3 bases remained unmatched. Germline V gene sequence: CDR1 MNHEY, CDR2 SMNVEV (reference sequence). CDR3 nucleotide sequence: TGTGCCAGCAGTTTAGGGACAGGGCACAACACCGGGGAGCTGTTTTTT. It encodes CASSLGTGHNTGELFF.

This clonotype was observed many times. This chain links TRBV5-1 with TRBJ2-1; the match to TRBD2 covers 14 bases. This CDR3 has 15 residues. Germline V gives CDR1 SGHRS, CDR2 YFSETQ. The V and J ends lost 4 bases and 9 bases, in that order; junction bases with no gene match: 6. CDR3 coding DNA: TGCGCCAGCAGCCCGACTAGCGGGGGGGCCAGTGAGCAGTTCTTC. As protein: CASSPTSGGASEQFF.

Ten or more counts support this clonotype. The chain couples TRBV2 to TRBJ2-5; unclear D gene. The CDR3 runs to 14 residues. Germline assignment: CDR1 SNHLY and CDR2 FYNNEI. Trimming pared 1 base from V and 1 base from J, leaving 7 bases between. The CDR3 coding sequence is TGTGCCAGCAGTGAAGAACCAGTCCAAGAGACCCAGTACTTC. Protein sequence: CASSEEPVQETQYF.

In the case of this clonotype: A much larger clone sits a single nucleotide away, making a read error possible. The chain links TRBV5-1 to TRBJ2-5; 7 nucleotides align to TRBD2. Germline trimming cut 4 bases from V and 5 bases from J; bases unmatched to any gene: 11. The germline V gene has CDR1 SGHRS and CDR2 YFSETQ. This CDR3 is built from 15 residues. CDR3 nucleotides: TGCGCCAGCAGCATACAGGTTACCGGGAGGGAGACCCAGTACTTC. Encoded protein: CASSIQVTGRETQYF.

The chain recombines TRBV14 with TRBJ2-7, with D hard to call. With 1 base removed from V and 2 bases from J, the gap between germline ends came to 12 bases. The CDR3 totals 15 residues. From germline, CDR1 is SGHDN and CDR2 FVKESK. The DNA of the CDR3 is TGTGCCAGCAGCCAAGTTGGGAACAGTGCCTACGAGCAGTACTTC. It codes for CASSQVGNSAYEQYF.

Of note for this clonotype: The CDR3 end shows no conserved phenylalanine or tryptophan, and so a read error is likely. The chain combines TRBV15 with TRBJ1-6; D gene unclear. Looked up from germline, CDR1 is LNHNV and CDR2 is YYDKDF (reference sequence). The CDR3 is 15 residues long. V was trimmed by 2 bases and J by 6 bases, leaving 11 bases between them. The CDR3 sequence is CATSRTEGLNSPLHS. The CDR3 DNA reads TGTGCCACCAGCAGAACAGAAGGGCTTAATTCACCCCTCCACTCT.

This clonotype was found a few times. The rearrangement joins TRBV7-9 to TRBJ1-2; no clear D gene. The V gene's germline CDR1 is SEHNR and CDR2 FQNEAQ (reference sequence). This CDR3 contains 16 residues. V lost 1 base to trimming and J lost 6 bases, with 18 bases between them. The CDR3 spells CASSLVLLSGSDGYTF. The CDR3 DNA reads TGTGCCAGCAGCTTAGTGTTGTTGTCGGGAAGCGATGGCTACACCTTC.

This clonotype was seen at least ten times. CDR3 DNA: TGTGCCAGCAGCAACAGGGAAGGGGGCTACGAGCAGTACTTC. Its protein is CASSNREGGYEQYF. This chain connects TRBV12-3 or TRBV12-4 to TRBJ2-7, with D maybe TRBD1 (6 bases). There are 14 residues in the CDR3. V was clipped by 6 bases and J by 3 bases, with 15 bases between them.

In the case of this clonotype: Since a much larger clone is just one base distant, this may be a read error. The chain joins TRBV12-3 or TRBV12-4 to TRBJ2-1; the match to TRBD2 covers 9 bases. The CDR3 length is 16 residues. The ends lost 7 bases at V and 7 bases at J; junction bases unmatched: 14. CDR3 DNA: TGTGCCAGCATTGGGACTAGCAGGAGGGCCCCGAATGAGCAGTTCTTC. It codes for CASIGTSRRAPNEQFF.

This clonotype was counted ten times or more. This rearrangement joins TRBV7-9 to TRBJ1-4; perhaps TRBD1 as D (5 bases). V lost 5 bases, J lost 4 bases, and 17 bases lay in between. Per germline, CDR1 SEHNR and CDR2 FQNEAQ (reference sequence). This CDR3 has 16 amino acids. CDR3 coding DNA: TGTGCCAGCAGCCCATTCGGGGACGGTCTTAATGAAAAACTGTTTTTT. Amino acid sequence: CASSPFGDGLNEKLFF.

The chain uses TRBV2 and TRBJ1-6; 7 bases fit TRBD1. The J segment lost 6 bases and the V segment lost 6 bases, leaving 8 bases of the junction unmatched. The CDR3 spans 15 residues. Germline V CDR1 and CDR2: SNHLY, FYNNEI. The CDR3 reads CASSDTGVFNSPLHF. In nucleotides, the CDR3 is TGTGCCAGCAGCGATACAGGGGTCTTTAATTCACCCCTCCACTTT.

The chain is built from TRBV19 and TRBJ2-2; 12 bases match TRBD1. Trimming removed 6 bases from V and 6 bases from J; junction bases left unmatched: 14. Germline V gene lookup returns CDR1 LNHDA and CDR2 SQIVND (reference sequence). CDR3 length: 18 amino acids. CDR3 sequence: CASRKRGTGGARAGELFF. In DNA, the CDR3 is TGTGCCAGTAGGAAGAGGGGGACAGGGGGCGCCCGTGCCGGGGAGCTGTTTTTT.

In this sample, this clonotype turned up a few times. The J gene is TRBJ2-7, the V gene TRBV5-1; the D is unclear. CDR1 is SGHRS and CDR2 is YFSETQ in the germline V gene. V lost 0 bases and J 4 bases, leaving 8 bases between the germline ends. The CDR3 loop spans 13 amino acids. The CDR3 coding sequence is TGCGCCAGCAGCTTGGCCACTCGGTACGAGCAGTACTTC. It specifies CASSLATRYEQYF.